This TCR beta chain was recorded in a study of blood T cell repertoires in COVID-19. For the study at large: Donors in the United States, Italy and Spain gave samples during acute or convalescent COVID-19. The analysed material was cDNA or gDNA that came from T cells, B-cell-depleted T cells, or PBMCs.

This CDR3 has 16 amino acids. Germline V gene data show CDR1 as SGHRS and CDR2 as YFSETQ. Trimming removed 4 bases from V and 2 bases from J; junction bases left unmatched: 7. Sequencing used immunoSEQ multiplex PCR; TCRdb keeps in-frame clones, though not all of them. The sample has roughly 150,000 clones, roughly nine tenths seen once. In this sample, this clone turned up once. Patients at the Seattle site were enrolled during active infection and followed longitudinally. Sample: peripheral blood. The sequence was collected from a man aged 18 to 35 with COVID-19, enrolled during active disease. The V and J genes are TRBV5-1 and TRBJ2-3, with 10 nucleotides matching TRBD2. The CDR3 sequence: CASSGRTSGITDTQYF. The CDR3 DNA sequence: TGCGCCAGCAGCGGTCGGACTAGCGGAATCACAGATACGCAGTATTTT.